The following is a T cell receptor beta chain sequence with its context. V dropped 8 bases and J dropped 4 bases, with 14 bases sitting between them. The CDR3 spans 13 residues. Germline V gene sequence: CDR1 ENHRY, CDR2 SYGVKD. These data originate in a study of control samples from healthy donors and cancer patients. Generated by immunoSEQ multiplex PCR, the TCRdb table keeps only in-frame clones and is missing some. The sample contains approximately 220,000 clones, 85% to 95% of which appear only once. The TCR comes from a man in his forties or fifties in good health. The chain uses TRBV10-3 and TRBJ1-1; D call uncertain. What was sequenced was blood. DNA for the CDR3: TGTGCCATCCTGCGTACTTTGGCCACTGAAGCTTTCTTT. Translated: CAILRTLATEAFF.